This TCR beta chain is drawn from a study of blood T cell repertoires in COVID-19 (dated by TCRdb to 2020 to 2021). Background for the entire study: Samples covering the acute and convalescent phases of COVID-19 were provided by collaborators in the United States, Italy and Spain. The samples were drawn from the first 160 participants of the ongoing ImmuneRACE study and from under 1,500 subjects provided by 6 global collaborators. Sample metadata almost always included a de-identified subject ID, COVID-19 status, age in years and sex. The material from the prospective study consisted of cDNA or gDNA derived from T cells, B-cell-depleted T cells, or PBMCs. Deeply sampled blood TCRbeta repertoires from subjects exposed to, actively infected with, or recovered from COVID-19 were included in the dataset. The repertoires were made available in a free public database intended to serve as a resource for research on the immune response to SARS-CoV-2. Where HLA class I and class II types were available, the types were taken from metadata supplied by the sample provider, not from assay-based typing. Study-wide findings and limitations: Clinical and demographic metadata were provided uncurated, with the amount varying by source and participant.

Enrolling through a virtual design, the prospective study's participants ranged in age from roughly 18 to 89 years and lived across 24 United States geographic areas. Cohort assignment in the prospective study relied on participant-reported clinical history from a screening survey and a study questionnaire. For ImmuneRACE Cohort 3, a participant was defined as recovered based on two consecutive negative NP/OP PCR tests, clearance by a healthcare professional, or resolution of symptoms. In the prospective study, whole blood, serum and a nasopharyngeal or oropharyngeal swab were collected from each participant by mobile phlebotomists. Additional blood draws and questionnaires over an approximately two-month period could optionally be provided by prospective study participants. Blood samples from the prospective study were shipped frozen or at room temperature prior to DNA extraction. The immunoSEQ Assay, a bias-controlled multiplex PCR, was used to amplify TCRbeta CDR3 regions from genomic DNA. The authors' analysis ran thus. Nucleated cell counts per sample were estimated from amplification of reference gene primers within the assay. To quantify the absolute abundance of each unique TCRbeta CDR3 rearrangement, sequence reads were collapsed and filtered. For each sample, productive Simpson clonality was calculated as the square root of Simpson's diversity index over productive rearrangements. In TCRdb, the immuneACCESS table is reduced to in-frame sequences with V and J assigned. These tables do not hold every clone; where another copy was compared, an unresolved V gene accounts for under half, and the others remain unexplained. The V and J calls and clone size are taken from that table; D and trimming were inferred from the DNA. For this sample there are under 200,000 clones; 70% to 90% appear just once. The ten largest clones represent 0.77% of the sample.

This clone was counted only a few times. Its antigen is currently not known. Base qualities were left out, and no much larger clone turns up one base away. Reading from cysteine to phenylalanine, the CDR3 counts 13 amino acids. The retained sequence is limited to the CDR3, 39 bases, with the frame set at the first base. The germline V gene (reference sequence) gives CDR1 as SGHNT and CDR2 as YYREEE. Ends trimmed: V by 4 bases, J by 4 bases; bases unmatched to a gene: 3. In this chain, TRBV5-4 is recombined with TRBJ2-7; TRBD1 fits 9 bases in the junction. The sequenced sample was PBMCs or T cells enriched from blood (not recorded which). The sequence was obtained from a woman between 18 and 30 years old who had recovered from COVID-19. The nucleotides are TGTGCCAGCAGCGTGGACAGGGGATACGAGCAGTACTTC. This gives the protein CASSVDRGYEQYF.